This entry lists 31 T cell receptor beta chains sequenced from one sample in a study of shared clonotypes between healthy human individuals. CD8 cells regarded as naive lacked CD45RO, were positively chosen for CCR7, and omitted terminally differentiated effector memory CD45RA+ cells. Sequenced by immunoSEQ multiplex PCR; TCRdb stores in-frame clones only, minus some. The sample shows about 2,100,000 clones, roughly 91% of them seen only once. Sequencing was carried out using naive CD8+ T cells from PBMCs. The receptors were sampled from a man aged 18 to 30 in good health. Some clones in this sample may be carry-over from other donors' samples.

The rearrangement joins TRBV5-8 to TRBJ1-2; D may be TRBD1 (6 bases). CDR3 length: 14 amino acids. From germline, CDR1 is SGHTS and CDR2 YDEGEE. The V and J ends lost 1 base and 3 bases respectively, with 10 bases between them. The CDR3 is CASSLYGGDYGYTF. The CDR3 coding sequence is TGTGCCAGCAGCTTGTACGGGGGCGACTATGGCTACACCTTC.

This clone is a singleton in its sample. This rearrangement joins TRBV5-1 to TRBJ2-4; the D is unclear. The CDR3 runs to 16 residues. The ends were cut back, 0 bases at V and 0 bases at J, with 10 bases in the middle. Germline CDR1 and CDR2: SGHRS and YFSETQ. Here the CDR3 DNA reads TGCGCCAGCAGCTTGGAAGCAGCTATAGCCAAAAACATTCAGTACTTC. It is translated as CASSLEAAIAKNIQYF.

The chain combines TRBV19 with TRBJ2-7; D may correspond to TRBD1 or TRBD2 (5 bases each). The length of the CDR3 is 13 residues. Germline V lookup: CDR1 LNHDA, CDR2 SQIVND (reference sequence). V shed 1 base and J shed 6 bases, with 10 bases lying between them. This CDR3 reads CASSIGGTFEQYF. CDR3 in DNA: TGTGCCAGTAGTATAGGGGGGACCTTCGAGCAGTACTTC.

The CDR3 here is CASSWVRGREESDTQYF. The DNA for the CDR3 is TGTGCCAGCAGCTGGGTCAGGGGCCGTGAGGAATCAGATACGCAGTATTTT. This sequence joins TRBV11-2 and TRBJ2-3, with D maybe TRBD1 (6 bases). This CDR3 has 17 residues. Germline CDR1 SGHAT, CDR2 FQNNGV. The V and J ends lost 4 bases and 4 bases respectively, with 21 bases between them.

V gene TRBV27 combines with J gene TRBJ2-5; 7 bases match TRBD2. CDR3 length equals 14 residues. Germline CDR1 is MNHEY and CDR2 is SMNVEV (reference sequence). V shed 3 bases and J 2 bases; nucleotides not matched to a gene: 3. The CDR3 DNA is TGTGCCAGCAGTTTTTCTAGCGGACAAGAGACCCAGTACTTC. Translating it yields CASSFSSGQETQYF.

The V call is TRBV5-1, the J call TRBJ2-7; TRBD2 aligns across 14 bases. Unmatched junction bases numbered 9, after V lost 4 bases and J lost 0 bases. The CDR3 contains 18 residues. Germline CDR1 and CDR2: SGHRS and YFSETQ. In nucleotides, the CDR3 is TGCGCCAGCAGCCCGGGACTAGCGGGAGTAATAGGCTCCTACGAGCAGTACTTC. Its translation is CASSPGLAGVIGSYEQYF.

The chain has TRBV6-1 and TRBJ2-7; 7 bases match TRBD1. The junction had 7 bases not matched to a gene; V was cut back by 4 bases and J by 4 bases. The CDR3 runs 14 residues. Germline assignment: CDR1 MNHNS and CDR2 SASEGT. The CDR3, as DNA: TGTGCCAGCAGTGTACAGGGGTTAAGGTACGAGCAGTACTTC. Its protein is CASSVQGLRYEQYF.

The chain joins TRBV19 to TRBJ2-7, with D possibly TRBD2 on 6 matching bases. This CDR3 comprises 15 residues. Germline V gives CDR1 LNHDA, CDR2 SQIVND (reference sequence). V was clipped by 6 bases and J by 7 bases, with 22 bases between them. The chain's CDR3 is CASSPGRGRRLEQYF. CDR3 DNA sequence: TGTGCCAGTAGCCCCGGGCGGGGACGTCGATTGGAGCAGTACTTC.

As DNA, the CDR3 is TGTGCCAGCAGTTTATCGGCGGCAGACTACGAGCAGTACTTC. Translated, it gives CASSLSAADYEQYF. The V gene is TRBV27, the J gene TRBJ2-7; D is ambiguous. The length of the CDR3 is 14 residues. Germline V gives CDR1 MNHEY, CDR2 SMNVEV (reference sequence). Trimming shortened V by 0 bases and J by 3 bases, and 9 bases separated the two germline ends.

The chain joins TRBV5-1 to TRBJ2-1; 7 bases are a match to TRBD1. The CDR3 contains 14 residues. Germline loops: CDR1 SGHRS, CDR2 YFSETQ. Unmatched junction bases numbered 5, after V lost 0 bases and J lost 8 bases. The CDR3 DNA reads TGCGCCAGCAGCTTGGGCAGGGGGTCGGATGAGCAGTTCTTC. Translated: CASSLGRGSDEQFF.

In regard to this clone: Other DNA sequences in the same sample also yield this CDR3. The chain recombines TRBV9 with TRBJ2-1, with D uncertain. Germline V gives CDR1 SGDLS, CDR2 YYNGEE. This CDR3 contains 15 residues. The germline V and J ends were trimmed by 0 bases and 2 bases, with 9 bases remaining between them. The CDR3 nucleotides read TGTGCCAGCAGCGTAGTCGGGTCGCCCTACAATGAGCAGTTCTTC. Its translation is CASSVVGSPYNEQFF.

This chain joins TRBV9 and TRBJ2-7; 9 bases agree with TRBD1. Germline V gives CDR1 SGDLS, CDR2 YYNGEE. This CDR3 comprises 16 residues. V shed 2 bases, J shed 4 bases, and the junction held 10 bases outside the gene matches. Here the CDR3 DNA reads TGTGCCAGCAGCGTGGGACCTGGGACAGGGAATTACGAGCAGTACTTC. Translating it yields CASSVGPGTGNYEQYF.

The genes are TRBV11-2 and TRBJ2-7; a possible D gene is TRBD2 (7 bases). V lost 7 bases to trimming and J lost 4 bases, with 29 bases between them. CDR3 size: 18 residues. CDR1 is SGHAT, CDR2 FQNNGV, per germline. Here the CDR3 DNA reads TGTGCCAGCACTCCCTCGGTCTTAGGAATGGGGGGGCTATACGAGCAGTACTTC. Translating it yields CASTPSVLGMGGLYEQYF.

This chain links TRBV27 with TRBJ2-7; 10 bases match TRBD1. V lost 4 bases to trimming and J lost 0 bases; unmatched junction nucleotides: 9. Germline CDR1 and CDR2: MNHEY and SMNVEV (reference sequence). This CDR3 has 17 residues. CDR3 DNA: TGTGCCAGCAGTTCCTACTTCCGGGACAGGGGCTCCTACGAGCAGTACTTC. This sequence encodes CASSSYFRDRGSYEQYF.

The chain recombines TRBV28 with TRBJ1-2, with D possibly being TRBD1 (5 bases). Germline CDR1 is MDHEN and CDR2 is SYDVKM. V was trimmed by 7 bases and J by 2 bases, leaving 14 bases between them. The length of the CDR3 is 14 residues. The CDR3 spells CASNRRGSNYGYTF. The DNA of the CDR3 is TGTGCCAGCAATCGACGGGGGAGCAACTATGGCTACACCTTC.

CDR3: CASTAGTGGLGNTIYF. CDR3 nucleotides: TGTGCCAGTACCGCCGGGACAGGGGGCCTTGGAAACACCATATATTTT. The J gene is TRBJ1-3, the V gene TRBV19; 12 bases map to TRBD1. This CDR3 region has 16 residues. V shed 7 bases, J shed 3 bases, and the junction held 7 bases outside the gene matches. The germline gives CDR1 LNHDA, CDR2 SQIVND (reference sequence).

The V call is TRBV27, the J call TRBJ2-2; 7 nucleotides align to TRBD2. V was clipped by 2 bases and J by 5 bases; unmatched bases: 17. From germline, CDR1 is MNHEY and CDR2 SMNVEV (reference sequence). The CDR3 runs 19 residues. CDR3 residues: CASSLTEPWRERWTGELFF. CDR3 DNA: TGTGCCAGCAGTTTAACCGAGCCTTGGCGGGAGCGGTGGACCGGGGAGCTGTTTTTT.

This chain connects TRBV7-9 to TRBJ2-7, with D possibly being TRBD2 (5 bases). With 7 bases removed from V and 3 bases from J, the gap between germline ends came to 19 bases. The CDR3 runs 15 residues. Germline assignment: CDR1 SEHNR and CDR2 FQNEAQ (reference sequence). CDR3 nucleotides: TGTGCCAGCATCCCAGCCGGCGGACTCCTCTACGAGCAGTACTTC. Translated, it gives CASIPAGGLLYEQYF.

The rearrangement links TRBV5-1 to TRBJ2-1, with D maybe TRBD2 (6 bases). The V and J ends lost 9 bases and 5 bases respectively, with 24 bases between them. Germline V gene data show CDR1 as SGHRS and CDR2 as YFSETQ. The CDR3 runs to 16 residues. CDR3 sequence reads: CATNRGKLGENNEQFF. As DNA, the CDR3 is TGCGCCACCAATCGGGGGAAATTAGGTGAAAACAATGAGCAGTTCTTC.

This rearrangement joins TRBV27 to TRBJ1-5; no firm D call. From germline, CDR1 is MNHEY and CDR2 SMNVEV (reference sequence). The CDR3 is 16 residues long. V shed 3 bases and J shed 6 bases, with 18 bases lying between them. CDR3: CASSFSTGEVGQPQHF. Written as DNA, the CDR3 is TGTGCCAGCAGTTTTTCTACGGGAGAGGTCGGTCAGCCCCAGCATTTT.

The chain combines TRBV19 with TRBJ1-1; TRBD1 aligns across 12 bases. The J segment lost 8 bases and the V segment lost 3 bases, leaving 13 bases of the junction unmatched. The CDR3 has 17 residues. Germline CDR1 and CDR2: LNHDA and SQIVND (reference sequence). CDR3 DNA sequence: TGTGCCAGTAGTATTTGGGACAGGGGGCTTGGGGGCCTAGAAGCTTTCTTT. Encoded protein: CASSIWDRGLGGLEAFF.

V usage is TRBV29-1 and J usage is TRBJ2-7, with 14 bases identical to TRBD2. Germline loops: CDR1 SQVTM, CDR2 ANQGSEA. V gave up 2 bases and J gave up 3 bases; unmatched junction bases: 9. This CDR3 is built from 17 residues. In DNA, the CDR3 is TGCAGCGTTGAACTGCCAGGGACTAGCGGGAGTATCTACGAGCAGTACTTC. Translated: CSVELPGTSGSIYEQYF.

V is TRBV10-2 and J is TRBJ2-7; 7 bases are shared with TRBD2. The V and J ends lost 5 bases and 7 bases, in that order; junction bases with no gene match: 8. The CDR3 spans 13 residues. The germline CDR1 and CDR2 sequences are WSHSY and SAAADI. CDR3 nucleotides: TGCGCCAGCAGTCCTAGCGGCGGTGGGGAGCAGTACTTC. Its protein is CASSPSGGGEQYF.

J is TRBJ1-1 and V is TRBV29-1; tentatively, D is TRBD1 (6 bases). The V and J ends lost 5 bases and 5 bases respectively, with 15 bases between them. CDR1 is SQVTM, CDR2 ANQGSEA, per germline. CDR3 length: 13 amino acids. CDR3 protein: CSVHQGSRTEAFF. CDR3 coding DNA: TGCAGCGTTCACCAGGGGAGCCGGACTGAAGCTTTCTTT.

The CDR3 loop is CASSPEWGELAKNIQYF. CDR3 nucleotides: TGTGCCAGTAGCCCAGAGTGGGGGGAACTAGCCAAAAACATTCAGTACTTC. This rearrangement joins TRBV19 to TRBJ2-4; tentatively, D is TRBD2 (6 bases). CDR1 and CDR2 (germline): LNHDA, SQIVND (reference sequence). The CDR3 totals 17 residues. V lost 6 bases and J 0 bases, leaving 18 bases between the germline ends.

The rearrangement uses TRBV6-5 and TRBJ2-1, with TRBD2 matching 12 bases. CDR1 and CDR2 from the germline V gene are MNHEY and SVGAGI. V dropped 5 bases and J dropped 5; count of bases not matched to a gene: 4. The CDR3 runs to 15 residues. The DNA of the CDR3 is TGTGCCAGCAGTGCCGGACTAGCGGGGAACAATGAGCAGTTCTTC. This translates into CASSAGLAGNNEQFF.

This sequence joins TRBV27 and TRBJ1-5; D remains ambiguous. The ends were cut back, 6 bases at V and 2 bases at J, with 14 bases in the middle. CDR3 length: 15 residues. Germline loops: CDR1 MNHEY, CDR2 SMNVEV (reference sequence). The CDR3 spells CASSQSSSGNQPQHF. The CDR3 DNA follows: TGTGCCAGCAGCCAGTCCTCAAGTGGCAATCAGCCCCAGCATTTT.

In DNA, the CDR3 is TGCGCCAGCAGCCGGTCACAGGGGGCCTTCGGCGAGCAGTACTTC. Amino acids: CASSRSQGAFGEQYF. The chain recombines TRBV4-3 with TRBJ2-5; TRBD1 matches at 9 bases. The J call is doubtful: the DNA matches TRBJ2-7 better. Per germline, CDR1 LGHNA and CDR2 YSLEER. The CDR3 covers 15 residues.

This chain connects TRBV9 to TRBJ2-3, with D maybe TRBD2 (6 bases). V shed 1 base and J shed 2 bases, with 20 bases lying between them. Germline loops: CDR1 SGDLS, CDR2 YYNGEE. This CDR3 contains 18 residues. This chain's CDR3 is CASSVNVWGDSITDTQYF. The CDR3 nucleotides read TGTGCCAGCAGCGTAAATGTTTGGGGGGATTCCATCACAGATACGCAGTATTTT.

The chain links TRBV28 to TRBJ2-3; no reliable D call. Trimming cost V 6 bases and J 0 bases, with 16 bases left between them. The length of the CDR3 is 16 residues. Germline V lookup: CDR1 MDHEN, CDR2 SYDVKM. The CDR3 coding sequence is TGTGCCAGCAGCTTTCCCGGCCCGAGAAGCACAGATACGCAGTATTTT. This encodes CASSFPGPRSTDTQYF.

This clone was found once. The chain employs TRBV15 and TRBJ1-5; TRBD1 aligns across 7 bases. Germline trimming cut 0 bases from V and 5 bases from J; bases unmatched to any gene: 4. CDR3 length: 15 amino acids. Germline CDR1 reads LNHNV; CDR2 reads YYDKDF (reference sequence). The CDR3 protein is CATSRESGQYQPQHF. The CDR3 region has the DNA TGTGCCACCAGCAGAGAATCGGGACAGTATCAGCCCCAGCATTTT.